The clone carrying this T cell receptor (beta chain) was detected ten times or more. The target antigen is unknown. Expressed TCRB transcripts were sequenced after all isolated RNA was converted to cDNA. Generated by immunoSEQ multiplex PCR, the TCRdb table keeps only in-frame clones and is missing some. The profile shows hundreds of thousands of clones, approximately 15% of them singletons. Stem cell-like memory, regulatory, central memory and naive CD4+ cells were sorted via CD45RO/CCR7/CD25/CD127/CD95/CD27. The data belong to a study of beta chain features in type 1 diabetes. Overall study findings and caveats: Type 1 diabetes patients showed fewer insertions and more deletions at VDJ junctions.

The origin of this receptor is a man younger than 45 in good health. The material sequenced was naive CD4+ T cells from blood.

For the CDR3, the DNA is TGTGCCAGCAGTCTCCAACAGGGATTGATGAATGAGCAGTTCTTC. This encodes CASSLQQGLMNEQFF. The chain joins TRBV27 to TRBJ2-1; perhaps TRBD1 as D (6 bases). Germline loops: CDR1 MNHEY, CDR2 SMNVEV (reference sequence). This CDR3 contains 15 residues. Trimming removed 5 bases from V and 7 bases from J, with 18 bases in between.